This T cell receptor beta chain was found in a study of blood T cell repertoires in COVID-19. Study in general: Nucleic acid was either cDNA or gDNA, and it came from T cells, B-cell-depleted T cells, or PBMCs.

In germline, CDR1 is MDHEN, CDR2 SYDVKM. V lost 5 bases to trimming and J lost 1 base, with 14 bases between them. This CDR3 has 15 residues. This table comes from immunoSEQ multiplex PCR, and its TCRdb copy is limited to in-frame clones, with some not included. The sample yields 90,000 to 120,000 clones, around 86% seen once. The sequence derives from a woman aged 65 to 85 with acute or convalescent COVID-19. The rearrangement joins TRBV28 to TRBJ1-1; tentative D call: TRBD1 (6 bases). Sequencing was performed on peripheral blood. CDR3 sequence reads: CASSLSGQWNTEAFF. CDR3 in DNA: TGTGCCAGCAGTCTATCTGGACAGTGGAACACTGAAGCTTTCTTT. Looking up the rest from reference TRBV28 and TRBJ1-1 gives the full variable domain: DVKVTQSSRYLVKRTGEKVFLECVQDMDHENMFWYRQDPGLGLRLIYFSYDVKMKEKGDIPEGYSVSREKKERFSLILESASTNQTSMYLCASSLSGQWNTEAFFGQGTRLTVV.